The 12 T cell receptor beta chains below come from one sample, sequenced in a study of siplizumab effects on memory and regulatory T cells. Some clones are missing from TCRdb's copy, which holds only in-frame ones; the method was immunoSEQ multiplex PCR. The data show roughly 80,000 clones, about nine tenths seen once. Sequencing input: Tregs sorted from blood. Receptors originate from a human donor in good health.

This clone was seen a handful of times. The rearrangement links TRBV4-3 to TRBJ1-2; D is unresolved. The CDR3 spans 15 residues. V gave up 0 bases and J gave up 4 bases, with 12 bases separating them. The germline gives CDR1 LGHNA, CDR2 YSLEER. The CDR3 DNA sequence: TGCGCCAGCAGCCAAGATCTTGCCCTCTCCTATGGCTACACCTTC. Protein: CASSQDLALSYGYTF.

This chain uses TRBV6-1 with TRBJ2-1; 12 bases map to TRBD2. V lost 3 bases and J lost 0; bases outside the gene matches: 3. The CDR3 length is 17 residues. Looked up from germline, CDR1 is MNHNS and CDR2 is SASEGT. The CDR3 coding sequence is TGTGCCAGCAGTGACCTACTAGCGGGAGGCTCCTACAATGAGCAGTTCTTC. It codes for CASSDLLAGGSYNEQFF.

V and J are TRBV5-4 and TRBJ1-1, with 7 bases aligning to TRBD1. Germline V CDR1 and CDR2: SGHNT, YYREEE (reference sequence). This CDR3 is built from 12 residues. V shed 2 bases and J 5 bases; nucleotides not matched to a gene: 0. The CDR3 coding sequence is TGTGCCAGCAGCTTACAGGGGACTGAAGCTTTCTTT. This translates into CASSLQGTEAFF.

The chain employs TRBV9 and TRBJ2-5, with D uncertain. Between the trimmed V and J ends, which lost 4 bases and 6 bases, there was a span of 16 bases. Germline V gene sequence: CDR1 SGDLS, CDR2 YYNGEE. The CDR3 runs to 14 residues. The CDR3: CASSPQTSTKTQYF. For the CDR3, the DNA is TGTGCCAGCAGCCCACAAACCTCGACGAAGACCCAGTACTTC.

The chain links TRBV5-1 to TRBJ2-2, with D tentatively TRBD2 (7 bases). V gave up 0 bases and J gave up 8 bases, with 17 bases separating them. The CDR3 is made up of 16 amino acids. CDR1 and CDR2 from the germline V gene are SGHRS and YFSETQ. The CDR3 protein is CASSLDRGAASGELFF. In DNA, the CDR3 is TGCGCCAGCAGCTTGGACCGGGGGGCCGCCTCTGGGGAGCTGTTTTTT.

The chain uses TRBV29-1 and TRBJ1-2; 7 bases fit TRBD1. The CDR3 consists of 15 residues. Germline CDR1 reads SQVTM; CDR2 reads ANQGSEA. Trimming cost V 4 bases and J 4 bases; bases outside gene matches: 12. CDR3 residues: CSVATSGQIFYGYTF. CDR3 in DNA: TGCAGCGTTGCGACTTCGGGACAGATTTTCTATGGCTACACCTTC.

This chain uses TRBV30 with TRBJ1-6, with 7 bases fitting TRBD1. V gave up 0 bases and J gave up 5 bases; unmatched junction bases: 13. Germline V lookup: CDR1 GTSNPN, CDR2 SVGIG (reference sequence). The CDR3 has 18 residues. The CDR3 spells CAWSVLRGGAAHNSPLHF. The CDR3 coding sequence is TGTGCCTGGAGTGTACTAAGAGGGGGCGCCGCCCATAATTCACCCCTCCACTTT.

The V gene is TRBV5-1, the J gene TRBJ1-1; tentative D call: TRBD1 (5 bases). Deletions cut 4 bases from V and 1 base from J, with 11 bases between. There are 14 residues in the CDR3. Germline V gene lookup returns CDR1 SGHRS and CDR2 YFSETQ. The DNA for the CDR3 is TGCGCCAGCAGCCCGGACGGGACGAACACTGAAGCTTTCTTT. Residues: CASSPDGTNTEAFF.

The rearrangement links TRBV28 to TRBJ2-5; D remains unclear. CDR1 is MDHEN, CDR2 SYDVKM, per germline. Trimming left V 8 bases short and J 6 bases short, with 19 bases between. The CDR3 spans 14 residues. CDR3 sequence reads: CASDVHGQIKTQYF. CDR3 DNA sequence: TGTGCCAGCGACGTTCACGGGCAGATTAAGACCCAGTACTTC.

The CDR3 DNA reads as TGTGCCAGCTCACCGACGGGATACCCCTACGAGCAGTACTTC. This gives the protein CASSPTGYPYEQYF. The chain is built from TRBV18 and TRBJ2-7, with TRBD2 as a possible D gene (5 bases). CDR1 KGHSH and CDR2 LQKENI come from the germline V gene. CDR3 size: 14 residues. Trimming shortened V by 3 bases and J by 2 bases, and 11 bases separated the two germline ends.

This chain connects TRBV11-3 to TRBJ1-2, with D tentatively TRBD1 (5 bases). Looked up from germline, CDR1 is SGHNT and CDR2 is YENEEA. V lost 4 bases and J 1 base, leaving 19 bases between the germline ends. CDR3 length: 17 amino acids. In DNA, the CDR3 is TGTGCCAGCAGCTCGTCGACAGCCCCGACCTTTAACTATGGCTACACCTTC. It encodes CASSSSTAPTFNYGYTF.

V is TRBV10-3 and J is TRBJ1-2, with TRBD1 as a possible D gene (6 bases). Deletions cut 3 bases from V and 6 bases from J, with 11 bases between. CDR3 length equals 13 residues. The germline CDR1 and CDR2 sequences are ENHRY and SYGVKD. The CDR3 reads CAISEWGADGYTF. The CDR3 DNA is TGTGCCATCAGTGAATGGGGGGCCGATGGCTACACCTTC.